The rows below give T cell receptor beta chains drawn from one sample of a study of T cell changes during pregnancy in multiple sclerosis. TCRdb's copy holds only in-frame clones and misses some; the assay was immunoSEQ multiplex PCR. The data hold about 99,000 clones, with about 94% observed a single time. Here the sequenced sample was peripheral blood, taken after pregnancy. The receptors were sampled from a female donor with multiple sclerosis, enrolled in a pregnancy study. CDR3s include the opening cysteine and the closing phenylalanine or tryptophan. D genes are given only for firm matches. The size of a clone is reported for some rows only, either as once, few or many, or as a class for expanded clones.

>NA|TRBD2|TRBJ2-2|TRBV5-4
CASSFGLAGTNTGELFF
TGTGCCAGCAGCTTTGGACTAGCGGGCACGAACACCGGGGAGCTGTTTTTT
>NA|TRBD2|TRBJ2-7|TRBV4-2
CASSPFPTSGTYEQYF
TGTGCCAGCAGCCCCTTCCCGACTAGCGGGACCTACGAGCAGTACTTC
>NA|TRBD2|TRBJ2-1|TRBV30
CAWRLAGEQFF
TGTGCCTGGAGACTAGCGGGAGAGCAGTTCTTC
>few|NA|TRBJ1-2|TRBV7-8
CASSFSPDSYGYTF
TGTGCCAGCAGCTTTTCCCCGGACTCCTATGGCTACACCTTC
>NA|NA|TRBJ2-5|TRBV19
CASSMAGQETQYF
TGTGCCAGTAGTATGGCGGGGCAAGAGACCCAGTACTTC
>once|TRBD1|TRBJ2-5|TRBV5-1
CASSRTGGMETQYF
TGCGCCAGCAGCCGGACAGGGGGCATGGAGACCCAGTACTTC
>NA|NA|TRBJ2-7|TRBV27
CASSLEGVRPYEQYF
TGTGCCAGCAGTTTAGAAGGGGTCCGCCCCTACGAGCAGTACTTC
>NA|TRBD2|TRBJ2-3|TRBV9
CASSIGLAGLEDTQYF
TGTGCCAGCAGCATAGGACTAGCGGGCCTTGAAGATACGCAGTATTTT
>NA|TRBD1|TRBJ1-2|TRBV7-2
CASSLGWGAGGRRDYGYTF
TGTGCCAGCAGCTTAGGTTGGGGGGCAGGGGGAAGAAGGGACTATGGCTACACCTTC
>NA|TRBD2|TRBJ2-4|TRBV5-6
CASSGTSTLQYF
TGTGCCAGCAGCGGGACTAGTACCCTTCAGTACTTC
>NA|NA|TRBJ1-5|TRBV19
CASSIGGRDSNQPQHF
TGTGCCAGTAGTATAGGGGGCAGAGATAGCAATCAGCCCCAGCATTTT
>NA|TRBD2|TRBJ2-3|TRBV7-2
CASGKAGAGTDTQYF
TGTGCCAGCGGGAAAGCGGGAGCGGGCACAGATACGCAGTATTTT
>NA|TRBD1|TRBJ2-5|TRBV7-8
CASSLSGTVQETQYF
TGTGCCAGCAGCTTAAGTGGGACAGTTCAAGAGACCCAGTACTTC
>NA|NA|TRBJ2-7|TRBV5-6
CASSLWQRSYEQYF
TGTGCCAGCAGCTTGTGGCAGCGAAGCTACGAGCAGTACTTC
>NA|NA|TRBJ1-1|TRBV19
CASRRSKNTEAFF
TGTGCCAGTAGAAGGAGTAAGAACACTGAAGCTTTCTTT
>NA|TRBD2|TRBJ2-5|TRBV7-8
CASSLFWEGETQYF
TGTGCCAGCAGCTTATTCTGGGAGGGGGAGACCCAGTACTTC
>NA|NA|TRBJ2-2|TRBV6-6
CASIPTSFVDTGELFF
TGTGCCAGCATCCCAACTAGCTTCGTCGACACCGGGGAGCTGTTTTTT
>NA|NA|TRBJ1-1|TRBV4-1
CASSPTRLNTEAFF
TGCGCCAGCAGCCCGACACGACTGAACACTGAAGCTTTCTTT
>NA|NA|TRBJ1-1|TRBV7-2
CASTGLRAFF
TGTGCCAGCACCGGACTTAGAGCTTTCTTT
>NA|NA|TRBJ1-1|TRBV9
CASSPSGGTEAFF
TGTGCCAGCAGCCCCTCGGGGGGTACTGAAGCTTTCTTT
>NA|TRBD1|TRBJ1-1|TRBV28
CASSPQGANTEAFF
TGTGCCAGCAGTCCACAGGGGGCGAACACTGAAGCTTTCTTT
>NA|TRBD2|TRBJ2-3|TRBV5-1
CASSPTPTSGSTYTDTQYF
TGCGCCAGCAGCCCCACCCCTACTAGCGGGAGCACTTACACAGATACGCAGTATTTT
>NA|TRBD2|TRBJ2-3|TRBV4-1
CASSQDRASGMGDTQYF
TGCGCCAGCAGCCAAGATCGGGCTAGCGGGATGGGAGATACGCAGTATTTT
>once|NA|TRBJ1-1|TRBV4-3
CASSQDPVGSGTEAFF
TGCGCCAGCAGCCAAGATCCGGTGGGGAGTGGGACTGAAGCTTTCTTT
>NA|NA|TRBJ2-5|TRBV9
CASSVGGIQETQYF
TGTGCCAGCAGCGTTGGGGGGATCCAAGAGACCCAGTACTTC
>NA|TRBD2|TRBJ2-7|TRBV7-2
CASSLWTSGSLSGEQYF
TGTGCCAGCAGCTTATGGACTAGCGGGAGCCTATCAGGCGAGCAGTACTTC
>NA|TRBD1|TRBJ1-4|TRBV30
CAWSAVGQGKKKLFF
TGTGCCTGGAGTGCAGTGGGACAGGGGAAGAAAAAACTGTTTTTT
>NA|NA|TRBJ2-7|TRBV11-2
CASSSKRVSYEQYF
TGTGCCAGCAGCTCCAAGCGGGTCTCCTACGAGCAGTACTTC
>NA|NA|TRBJ2-1|TRBV11-2
CASRRDGSSYNEQFF
TGTGCCAGCAGGAGGGACGGGAGCTCCTACAATGAGCAGTTCTTC
>NA|TRBD1|TRBJ2-2|TRBV11-3
CASRPGGEGNTGELFF
TGTGCCAGCAGACCAGGGGGCGAAGGGAACACCGGGGAGCTGTTTTTT
>NA|TRBD2|TRBJ2-1|TRBV6-4
CASSEVASGAYNEQFF
TGTGCCAGCAGTGAGGTGGCTAGCGGGGCCTACAATGAGCAGTTCTTC
>NA|NA|TRBJ2-1|TRBV20-1
CSAERDEQFF
TGCAGTGCTGAGCGAGATGAGCAGTTCTTC
>NA|TRBD1|TRBJ2-7|TRBV9
CASSVAGRGLLNEQYF
TGTGCCAGCAGCGTAGCTGGCAGGGGGCTATTGAACGAGCAGTACTTC
>NA|NA|TRBJ2-1|TRBV27
CASSNSRDHPFF
TGTGCCAGCAGTAATTCGCGGGACCATCCGTTCTTC
>NA|NA|TRBJ2-1|TRBV19
CASSPGGSYNEQFF
TGTGCCAGTAGTCCCGGGGGCTCCTACAATGAGCAGTTCTTC
>NA|NA|TRBJ2-5|TRBV6-1
CASSEARTSQETQYF
TGTGCCAGCAGTGAAGCGAGAACCTCTCAAGAGACCCAGTACTTC
>NA|TRBD1|TRBJ1-1|TRBV5-1
CASSGQTGGFTEAFF
TGCGCCAGCAGCGGACAGACAGGGGGCTTCACTGAAGCTTTCTTT
>once|NA|TRBJ1-1|TRBV19
CASRGGERSEAFF
TGTGCCAGTAGGGGAGGGGAGAGGAGTGAAGCTTTCTTT
>NA|TRBD2|TRBJ2-1|TRBV28
CASTPAGDVYNEQFF
TGTGCCAGCACACCTGCGGGAGATGTCTACAATGAGCAGTTCTTC
>NA|NA|TRBJ1-5|TRBV4-2
CASSQETSGTPQHF
TGTGCCAGCAGCCAAGAGACTTCGGGGACACCCCAGCATTTT
>NA|NA|TRBJ2-6|TRBV18
CASSPQSGANVLTF
TGTGCCAGCTCACCCCAATCTGGGGCCAACGTCCTGACTTTC
>NA|TRBD1|TRBJ1-5|TRBV28
CASSSPKGAGNQPQHF
TGTGCCAGCAGTTCCCCAAAGGGGGCGGGCAATCAGCCCCAGCATTTT
>NA|TRBD1|TRBJ1-2|TRBV30
CAWSRDREAGYTF
TGTGCCTGGAGCCGGGACAGGGAAGCTGGCTACACCTTC
>once|NA|TRBJ1-1|TRBV7-9
CASSLLGGGENTEAFF
TGTGCCAGCAGCTTGTTAGGCGGGGGAGAGAACACTGAAGCTTTCTTT
>NA|TRBD1|TRBJ1-1|TRBV5-6
CASSTGQTMNTEAFF
TGTGCCAGCAGCACGGGACAGACCATGAACACTGAAGCTTTCTTT
>NA|NA|TRBJ2-2|TRBV4-3
CASSQVQTDTGELFF
TGCGCCAGCAGCCAAGTCCAGACTGACACCGGGGAGCTGTTTTTT
>NA|NA|TRBJ1-1|TRBV19
CASSSYQGKTPEAFF
TGTGCCAGTAGTTCCTATCAGGGTAAAACCCCTGAAGCTTTCTTT
>NA|NA|TRBJ2-1|TRBV10-3
CAIRETSFSTNEQFF
TGTGCCATCAGGGAAACTAGCTTCTCCACTAATGAGCAGTTCTTC
>NA|TRBD1|TRBJ1-2|TRBV4-3
CASSSLGQGNHYGYTF
TGCGCCAGCAGTTCTTTGGGACAGGGGAACCACTATGGCTACACCTTC
>NA|TRBD2|TRBJ2-3|TRBV6-4
CASSDGGDTDTQYF
TGTGCCAGCAGTGACGGGGGGGACACAGATACGCAGTATTTT
>NA|TRBD1|TRBJ1-4|TRBV5-1
CASRPGTGGTNEKLFF
TGCGCCAGCAGACCCGGGACAGGGGGGACTAATGAAAAACTGTTTTTT
>NA|TRBD2|TRBJ2-3|TRBV11-2
CASSPGLAGAREPQYF
TGTGCCAGCAGCCCGGGACTAGCGGGAGCCCGGGAGCCGCAGTATTTT
>NA|TRBD2|TRBJ2-3|TRBV9
CASSKGTSGSSLGADTQYF
TGTGCCAGCAGCAAAGGGACTAGCGGGAGTAGTCTGGGGGCGGATACGCAGTATTTT
>NA|TRBD2|TRBJ2-1|TRBV27
CASSSGRASEQFF
TGTGCCAGCAGTAGCGGGAGGGCCTCTGAGCAGTTCTTC
>NA|NA|TRBJ2-7|TRBV7-9
CASSLGSQGWEQYF
TGTGCCAGCAGCTTAGGATCTCAGGGTTGGGAGCAGTACTTC
>NA|TRBD2|TRBJ2-5|TRBV2
CASTDRAGERKTQYF
TGTGCCAGCACTGACAGAGCGGGAGAACGAAAGACCCAGTACTTC
>NA|TRBD1|TRBJ1-2|TRBV5-6
CASSLAAGTGRNYGYTF
TGTGCCAGCAGCTTGGCCGCGGGGACAGGGAGAAACTATGGCTACACCTTC
>NA|TRBD2|TRBJ2-1|TRBV5-1
CASSLASGYEQFF
TGCGCCAGCAGCTTGGCTAGCGGCTATGAGCAGTTCTTC